This TCR beta chain was recorded in a study of T cells in tuberculosis listed by TCRdb under 2018. For the wider study: To characterize T cells specific for the mycobacterial lipid antigen glucose monomycolate (GMM), the study used CD1B tetramers together with high-throughput TCR immunosequencing.

Because TCR-alpha and TCR-beta chains were sequenced unpaired, no chain pairing information was available. TCR libraries were generated with the immunoSEQ multiplex PCR assay, using TCR-beta and/or TCR-alpha/delta assays for each sample. The amplified TCR libraries were sequenced on the Illumina high-throughput platform. The paper's processing steps were these. Clustering and dimensionality reduction were performed using pairwise TCRdist distances among GMM-specific receptors from ex vivo sorted or in vitro expanded T cells. Sequence motifs defined by gene usage and CDR3 content were checked for enrichment by comparing tetramer-positive and tetramer-negative populations. Sourced from immuneACCESS, this table was stored by TCRdb with only in-frame sequences that have V and J called. A share of the clones is absent; for the studies checked, an unresolved V gene accounts for under half, and the remainder has no known explanation. Clonal size and the V and J genes are those of that table, whereas D and trimming came from the DNA. The sample records about 58,000 clones, 88% of which are singletons. Of the sample, 21% is held by the ten largest clones.

In the case of this clone: One junction end does not reproduce the germline sequence, and a read error may be involved.

Reading the germline V gene (reference sequence) gives CDR1 SSHAT and CDR2 FNYEAQ. The CDR3 covers 13 residues, taking in both the cysteine and the phenylalanine. The retained sequence is limited to the CDR3, 39 bases, with the frame set at the first base. PBMC were thawed, rested overnight, stained with a GMM-loaded CD1B tetramer, a Live/Dead dye and anti-CD3, and then sorted on a FACS Aria II. CD1B tetramers were loaded with C32 glucose monomycolate purified from Rhodococcus equi. Before cryopreservation, the PBMC used for tetramer sorting had been depleted of CD14-expressing monocytes as part of a separate study. Approximately 96,000 tetramer-negative cells were sorted from each donor and analyzed alongside the tetramer-positive cells. GMM-loaded CD1B tetramers were used to sort antigen-specific T cells from a few healthy South African adults. Study-wide conclusions, independent of this receptor: T cells that bind the CD1B-GMM tetramer with low affinity may not have been captured by the stringent sort gate.

This chain joins TRBV7-7 to TRBJ2-5, with the D gene too uncertain to name. Material for sequencing was CD1b-GMM tetramer-negative cells sorted from PBMCs. The intended sense of this specimen's cell subset or site label: T cells not binding CD1B-GMM tetramer, sorted from same donor. This TCR was sampled from an adult woman with latent tuberculosis. The nucleotide sequence is TGTGCTAGCAGCTTAGGTCAGATTGAGACCCAGTACTTC. Translated, it gives CASSLGQIETQYF.